The following is a T cell receptor (beta chain) sequence with its context. The sample is drawn from a study of blood T cell repertoires in COVID-19. In the study overall: Spain, Italy and the United States supplied samples that represented acute and convalescent COVID-19.

Clones were sequenced by immunoSEQ multiplex PCR, and TCRdb holds only the in-frame ones, with some missing. The table lists tens of thousands of clones, 89% of them singletons, with around 12% in the top ten. The germline V gene encodes CDR1 SNHLY and CDR2 FYNNEI. The V end was cut by 3 bases, the J end by 4 bases, with 6 bases between. CDR3 length: 12 residues. The sample taken for sequencing was peripheral blood. V usage is TRBV2 and J usage is TRBJ1-2; D not resolved. The clonotype was recovered from a man in his 70s with active or convalescent COVID-19. This CDR3 reads CASSESLYGYTF. The CDR3 DNA follows: TGTGCCAGCAGTGAGAGTCTCTATGGCTACACCTTC.